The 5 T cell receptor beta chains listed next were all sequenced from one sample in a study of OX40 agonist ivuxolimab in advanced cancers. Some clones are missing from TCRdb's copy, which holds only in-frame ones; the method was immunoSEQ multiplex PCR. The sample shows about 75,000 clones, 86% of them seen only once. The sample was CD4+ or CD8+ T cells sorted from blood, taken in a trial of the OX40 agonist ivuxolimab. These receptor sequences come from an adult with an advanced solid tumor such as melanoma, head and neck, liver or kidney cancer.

The CDR3 nucleotides read TGTGCCAGCAGCCCCCAGGGGGCATCTGAAGCTTTCTTT. Translated: CASSPQGASEAFF. The V gene is TRBV7-2, the J gene TRBJ1-1; the match to TRBD1 covers 8 bases. In germline, CDR1 is SGHTA, CDR2 FQGNSA. V shed 5 bases, J shed 6 bases, and the junction held 5 bases outside the gene matches. The CDR3 runs to 13 residues.

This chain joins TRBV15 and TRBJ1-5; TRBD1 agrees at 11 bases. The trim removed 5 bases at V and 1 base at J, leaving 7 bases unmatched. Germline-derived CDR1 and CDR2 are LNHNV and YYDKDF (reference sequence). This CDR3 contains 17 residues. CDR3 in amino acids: CATSSRTGGVSNQPQHF. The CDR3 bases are TGTGCCACCAGCTCCCGGACAGGGGGCGTCAGCAATCAGCCCCAGCATTTT.

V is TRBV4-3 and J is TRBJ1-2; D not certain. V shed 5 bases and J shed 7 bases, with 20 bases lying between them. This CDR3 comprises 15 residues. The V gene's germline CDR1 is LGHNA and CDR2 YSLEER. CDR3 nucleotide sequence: TGCGCCAGCAGCGACTTTACCGGGATCCGGACTGGCTACACCTTC. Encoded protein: CASSDFTGIRTGYTF.

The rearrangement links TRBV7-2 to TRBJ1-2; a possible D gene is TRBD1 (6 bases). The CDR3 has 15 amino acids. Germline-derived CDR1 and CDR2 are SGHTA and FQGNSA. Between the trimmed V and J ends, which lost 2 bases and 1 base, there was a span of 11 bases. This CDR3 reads CASSLWGAVNYGYTF. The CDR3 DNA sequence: TGTGCCAGCAGCTTATGGGGGGCGGTTAACTATGGCTACACCTTC.

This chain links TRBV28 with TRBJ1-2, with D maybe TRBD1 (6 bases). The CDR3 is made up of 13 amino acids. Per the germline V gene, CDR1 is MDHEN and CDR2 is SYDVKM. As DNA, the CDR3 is TGTGCGACCAGGGACATTGCTAACTATGGCTACACCTTC. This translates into CATRDIANYGYTF.